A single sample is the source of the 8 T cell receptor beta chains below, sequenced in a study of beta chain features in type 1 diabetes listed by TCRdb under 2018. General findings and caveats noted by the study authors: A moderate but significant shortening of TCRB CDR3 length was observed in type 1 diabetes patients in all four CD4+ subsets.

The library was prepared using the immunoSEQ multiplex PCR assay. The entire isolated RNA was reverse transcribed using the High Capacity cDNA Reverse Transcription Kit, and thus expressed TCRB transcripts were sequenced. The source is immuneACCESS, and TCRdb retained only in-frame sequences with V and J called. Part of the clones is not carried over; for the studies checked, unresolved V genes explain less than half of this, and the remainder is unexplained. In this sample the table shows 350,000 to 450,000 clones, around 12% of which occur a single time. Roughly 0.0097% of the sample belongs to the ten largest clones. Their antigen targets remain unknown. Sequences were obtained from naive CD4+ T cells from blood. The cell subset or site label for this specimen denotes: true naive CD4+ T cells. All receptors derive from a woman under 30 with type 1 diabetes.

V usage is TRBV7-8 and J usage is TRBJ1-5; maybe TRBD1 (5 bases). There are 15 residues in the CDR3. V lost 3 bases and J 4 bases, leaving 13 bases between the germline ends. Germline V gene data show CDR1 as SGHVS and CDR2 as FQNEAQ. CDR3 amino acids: CASSFQAQGNQPQHF. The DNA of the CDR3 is TGTGCCAGCAGCTTTCAGGCCCAGGGAAATCAGCCCCAGCATTTT.

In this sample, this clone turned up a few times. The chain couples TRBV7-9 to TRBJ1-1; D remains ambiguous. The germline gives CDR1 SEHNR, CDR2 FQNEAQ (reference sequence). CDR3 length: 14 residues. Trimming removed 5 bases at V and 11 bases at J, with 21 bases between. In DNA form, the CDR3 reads TGTGCCAGCAGCCCAGGTCCAGCCTCACTTGGGGCTTTCTTT. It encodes CASSPGPASLGAFF. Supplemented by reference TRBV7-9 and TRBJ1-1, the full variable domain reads DTGVSQNPRHKITKRGQNVTFRCDPISEHNRLYWYRQTLGQGPEFLTYFQNEAQLEKSRLLSDRFSAERPKGSFSTLEIQRTEQGDSAMYLCASSPGPASLGAFFGQGTRLTVV.

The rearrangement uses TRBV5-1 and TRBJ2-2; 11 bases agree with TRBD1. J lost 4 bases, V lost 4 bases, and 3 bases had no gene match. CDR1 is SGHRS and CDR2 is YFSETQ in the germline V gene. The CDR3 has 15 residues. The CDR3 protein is CASSTGQGATGELFF. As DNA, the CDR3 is TGCGCCAGCAGCACAGGACAGGGGGCCACCGGGGAGCTGTTTTTT.

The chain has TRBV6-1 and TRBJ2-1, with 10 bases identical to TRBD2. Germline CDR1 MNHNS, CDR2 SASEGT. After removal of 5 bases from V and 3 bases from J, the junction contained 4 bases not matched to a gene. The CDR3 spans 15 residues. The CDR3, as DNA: TGTGCCAGCAGTACAGGGACTAGCGACTACAATGAGCAGTTCTTC. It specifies CASSTGTSDYNEQFF.

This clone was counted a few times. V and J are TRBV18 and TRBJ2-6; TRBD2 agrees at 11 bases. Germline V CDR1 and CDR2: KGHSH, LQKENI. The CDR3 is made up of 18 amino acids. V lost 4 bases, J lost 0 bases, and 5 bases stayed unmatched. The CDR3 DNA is TGTGCCAGCTCACGGGGACTAGCGGATTACTCTGGGGCCAACGTCCTGACTTTC. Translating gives CASSRGLADYSGANVLTF.

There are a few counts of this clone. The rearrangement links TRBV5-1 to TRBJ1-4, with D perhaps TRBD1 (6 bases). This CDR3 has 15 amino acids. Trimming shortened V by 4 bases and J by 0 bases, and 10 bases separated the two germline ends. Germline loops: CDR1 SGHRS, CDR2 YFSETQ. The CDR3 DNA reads TGCGCCAGCAGCATGGACAGATCAACTAATGAAAAACTGTTTTTT. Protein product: CASSMDRSTNEKLFF.

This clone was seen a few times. The CDR3 reads CASSARENTEAFF. The CDR3 region has the DNA TGTGCCAGCAGCGCCAGGGAGAACACTGAAGCTTTCTTT. The V gene is TRBV5-6, the J gene TRBJ1-1; D is perhaps TRBD1 (5 bases). CDR3 size: 13 residues. The germline gives CDR1 SGHDT, CDR2 YYEEEE. The ends were cut back, 4 bases at V and 1 base at J, with 8 bases in the middle.

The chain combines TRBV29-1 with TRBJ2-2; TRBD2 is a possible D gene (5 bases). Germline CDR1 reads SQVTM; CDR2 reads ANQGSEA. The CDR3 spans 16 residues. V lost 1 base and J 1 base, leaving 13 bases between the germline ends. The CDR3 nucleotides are TGCAGCGTTGAAGGCGGGCAGGATATGAACACCGGGGAGCTGTTTTTT. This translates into CSVEGGQDMNTGELFF.